The T cell receptor beta chain described here comes from a study of blood T cell repertoires in COVID-19. Study summary: COVID-19 samples collected from the United States, Italy and Spain covered acute and convalescent phases.

Trimming removed 6 bases from V and 10 bases from J; junction bases left unmatched: 2. This CDR3 is 12 amino acids long. The protocol was immunoSEQ multiplex PCR, while the TCRdb copy is restricted to in-frame clones and leaves out a portion. The sample yields 30,000 to 40,000 clones, nearly 80% seen once. The rearrangement joins TRBV12-3 or TRBV12-4 to TRBJ2-3, with 12 bases identical to TRBD2. Sequences were obtained from peripheral blood. The receptor's source is a man aged 80 or over with acute or convalescent COVID-19. The CDR3 reads CASSRTSGAQYF. The DNA of the CDR3 is TGTGCCAGCAGCCGGACTAGCGGGGCGCAGTATTTT.